This T cell receptor (beta chain) originates from a study of graft-versus-host responses after intestinal transplantation. The table came from immunoSEQ multiplex PCR; TCRdb's copy has only in-frame clones and leaves some out. This table has approximately 75,000 clones, 90% appearing once. A few counts support this clone. What it binds is unknown. Study findings and constraints: Association was observed between peak circulating GvH clone levels and early post-transplant HvG declines. Individuals carrying graft-donor T cell macrochimerism showed high graft-versus-host to host-versus-graft clonal ratios in allografts. In recipient marrow, GvH clones were found, and some appeared first in ileum or blood.

The germline V gene has CDR1 SEHNR and CDR2 FQNEAQ (reference sequence). V shed 3 bases and J shed 14 bases, with 14 bases lying between them. The CDR3 contains 13 residues. The source of this sequence is a human donor who was the organ donor for an intestinal transplant. The source was unstimulated CD8+ T cells sorted from spleen or lymph node cells, collected before transplant. This rearrangement joins TRBV7-9 to TRBJ1-6; D is undetermined. CDR3 in DNA: TGTGCCAGCAGCTTGGAGGGCTTGCATTCCCTCCACTTT. Its protein is CASSLEGLHSLHF.